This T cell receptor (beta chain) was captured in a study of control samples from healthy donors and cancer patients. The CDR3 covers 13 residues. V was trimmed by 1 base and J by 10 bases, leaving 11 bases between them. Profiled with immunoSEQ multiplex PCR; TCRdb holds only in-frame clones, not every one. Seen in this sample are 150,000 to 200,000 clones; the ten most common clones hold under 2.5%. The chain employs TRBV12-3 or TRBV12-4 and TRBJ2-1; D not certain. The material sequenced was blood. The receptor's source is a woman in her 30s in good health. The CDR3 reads CASSLGAPGEQFF. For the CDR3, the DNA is TGTGCCAGCAGTTTAGGAGCCCCAGGCGAGCAGTTCTTC.